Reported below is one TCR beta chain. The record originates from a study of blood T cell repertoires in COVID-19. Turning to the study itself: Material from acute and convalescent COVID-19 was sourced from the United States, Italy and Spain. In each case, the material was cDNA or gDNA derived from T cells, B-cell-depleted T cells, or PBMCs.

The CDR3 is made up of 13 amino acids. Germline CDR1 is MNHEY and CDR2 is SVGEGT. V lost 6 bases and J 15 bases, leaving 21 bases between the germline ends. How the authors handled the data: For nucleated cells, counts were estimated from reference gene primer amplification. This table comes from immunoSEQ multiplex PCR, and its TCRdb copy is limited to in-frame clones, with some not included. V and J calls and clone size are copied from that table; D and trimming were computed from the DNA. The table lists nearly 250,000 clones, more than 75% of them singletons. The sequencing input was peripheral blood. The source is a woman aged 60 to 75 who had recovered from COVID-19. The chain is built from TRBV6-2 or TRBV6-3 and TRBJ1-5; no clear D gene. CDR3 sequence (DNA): TGTGCCAGCAGCCAAACCTCCATATCCCCGGGGCATTTT. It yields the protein CASSQTSISPGHF.